This TCR beta chain emerged from a study of blood T cells in healthy people across ages (dated by TCRdb to the mid-2010s). Broadly, across the study: In model experiments, roughly one uniquely barcoded TCR beta cDNA molecule per two T cells was captured by template switching. Age-related changes in TCR beta repertoire diversity were measured in the study by deep sequencing normalized with unique cDNA molecular identifiers. For two donors (one aged 18 to 29 and one aged 80 or older), the study analyzed two additional independent replicas of 1 million unique cDNA reads from the same blood draw. The donors were divided into four age groups: young (average roughly 15 years), middle-aged (approximately 39), aged (approximately 62) and long-lived (about 80).

Inclusive of the bounding cysteine and phenylalanine, the CDR3 is 15 residues long. Of the read, only the CDR3 DNA is kept; its 45 bases are in frame from base 1. The germline V and J ends show losses of 2 bases and 2 bases respectively, and no gene match explains 7 bases of the junction. The CDR1 and CDR2 encoded by the germline V gene (reference sequence) are DFQATT and SNEGSKA. Donors were a few dozen systemically healthy Caucasian individuals from Russia aged about 6 to 100 years. Each donor gave ten milliliters of peripheral blood, drawn into EDTA-treated Vacutainer tubes. Ficoll-Paque density-gradient centrifugation was used to isolate PBMCs, with at least 6.5 million per sample. Total RNA, at least 6 micrograms per sample, was extracted from PBMCs with Trizol reagent. For every donor, flow cytometry on a PBMC aliquot measured the percentage of naive CD45RAhigh/CD27high T cells. Library preparation was by 5' RACE. For sequencing, an Illumina HiSeq 2500 was employed. The second PCR ran for roughly 7 to 12 cycles and used a J-beta primer mix along with a sample-barcoded 5' primer. A unique molecular identifier was introduced onto each TCR beta cDNA molecule by a template-switch 5' adaptor carrying 12 random nucleotides. Each sample yielded at least 3 million CDR3-containing paired-end reads. The Mint cDNA synthesis kit, primed by a TRBC-specific oligonucleotide, was used to synthesize first-strand cDNA from all RNA. Following uracil-DNA glycosylase treatment, all cDNA underwent a first 18-cycle PCR with the universal primers M1SS and BC2_uni_R. From the authors' description of their analysis: Normalization of each sample was performed by random selection of 1 million high-quality reads, each carrying a distinct molecular identifier. Instead of being binned into consensus sequences, reads with shared molecular identifiers were discarded. MiTCR, with a Q25 quality threshold and the strictest error-elimination algorithm, was used for CDR3 identification, clonotype clustering and error correction. A nonparametric unseen species model with Euler transformation was used to estimate lower-bound total TCR beta diversity. TCRdb applied fastp at Q25 and MiXCR to the public reads, then kept only in-frame beta chains. Rows matching on CDR3 protein sequence are summarized as one entry with the most common DNA and genes. TCRdb's processing, not the study's, gives the V and J calls here. Across this sample there are around 1,000,000 distinct CDR3 sequences, with about 25% seen only once. The top ten constitute less than 0.75% of the sample.

This clonotype was detected many times. Its antigen has not been determined. Base qualities were left out, and no much larger clone turns up one base away. Paper-wide results and their limitations: There was a strong correlation between observed TCR beta diversity and the percentage of naive T cells measured by flow cytometry. Compared with the aged group, the long-lived group had more naive CD4+ T cells, fewer expanded clones and increased TCR diversity, a pattern suggesting age selection. Estimates of total diversity based on one million sequenced T cells were considered lower bounds and underestimates. Observed TCR beta diversity per million T cells fell roughly linearly with age, and a significant reduction was already apparent by age roughly 40. Bulk unsorted PBMC profiling prevented conclusive comparison of naive and antigen-experienced compartments. Because the CMV infection status of the donors was unknown, age-related changes in expanded clonotypes may potentially have been confounded.

The same sample was also used in a study of T cells of mothers and their children. The second study also describes: Nine systemically healthy Caucasian individuals, comprising three mothers and their six children, were included as donors. cDNA synthesis consumed the entire amount of extracted RNA, loaded at approximately 1.6 ug RNA in each 15 ul reaction. In the second PCR, sample barcodes and 2-4 random nucleotides were introduced via the M1S primer. Each mother yielded over 8 million TCR beta CDR3 reads and each child 3 million to 3.5 million reads. In both related and unrelated pairs, thymic selection shapes the output of TCR recombination in a similar way, with inherited differences having only a minor effect. Normalized repertoire overlap was always slightly but never significantly higher in related than unrelated mother-child pairs. No persistent microchimeric T cell clones were found, with a detection sensitivity of roughly 100 clones per million clonotypes. In the study, deep NGS was used to compare the TCR beta repertoires of mothers and children, and features distinguishing related mother-child pairs from unrelated individuals were sought. The mean age was 40 +/- 4 years for the mothers and roughly 10 +/- 4 years for the children. After adapter ligation was performed with NEBNext reagents, the libraries were sequenced on an Illumina HiSeq 2000 with 100+100 nt paired-end reads. To prevent cross-contamination, the mother and child libraries were prepared one month apart and sequenced in separate runs. Each donor had between roughly 450,000 and 2,300,000 distinct TCR beta clonotypes identified. Naive TCR beta clonotypes were estimated from low-frequency clonotypes matched to each donor's FACS-determined naive share, without sorting.

The chain is made from TRBV20-1 and TRBJ2-3, with TRBD2 matching 7 junction bases. Sequencing was carried out using blood. The TCR sequence derives from a girl aged 2-10 years in good health. The CDR3: CSARRLAEITDTQYF. The sequence in DNA is TGCAGTGCTAGACGGCTAGCGGAAATCACAGATACGCAGTATTTT.